The T cell receptor beta chain described here comes from a study of blood T cell repertoires in COVID-19 (dated by TCRdb to between 2020 and 2021). Describing the broader study: The collaborator samples originated in the United States, Italy and Spain and spanned the acute and convalescent phases of COVID-19. The material from the prospective study consisted of cDNA or gDNA derived from T cells, B-cell-depleted T cells, or PBMCs. Subjects who had been exposed to COVID-19, were actively infected with it, or had recovered from it provided the deeply sampled blood TCRbeta repertoires that made up the dataset. The repertoires were made available in a free public database intended to serve as a resource for research on the immune response to SARS-CoV-2. Samples were obtained from the ongoing ImmuneRACE study (first 160 participants) and from over 1,000 subjects provided by 6 global collaborators. The sample metadata nearly always contained a de-identified subject ID, COVID-19 status, age in years and sex. Where available, HLA class I and class II types were taken from metadata supplied by the sample provider and were not determined by assay-based typing.

Each collaborating institution followed its own protocols to collect whole blood in K2EDTA tubes. For TCRbeta analysis, collaborator samples were shipped as frozen whole blood, as isolated PBMCs, or as DNA extracted from either sample type. What the research found in general, with its limitations: Clinical and demographic metadata were provided uncurated, with the amount varying by source and participant.

TCRbeta CDR3 regions were amplified from genomic DNA using the immunoSEQ Assay, a bias-controlled multiplex PCR. In the paper's pipeline: Within the assay, amplification of reference gene primers was used to estimate how many nucleated cells each sample contained. To quantify the absolute abundance of each unique TCRbeta CDR3 rearrangement, sequence reads were collapsed and filtered. For each sample, productive Simpson clonality was calculated by taking the square root of Simpson's diversity index across productive rearrangements. In its TCRdb copy, this immuneACCESS table keeps in-frame sequences only and misses some clones. Where compared with another copy, unresolved V genes explain less than half of these, and the others have no known cause. Clone size and the V and J calls come from that table; the DNA yielded D and trimming. For this sample there are tens of thousands of clones; nearly 90% appear just once. The leading ten clones occupy around 11% of the sample.

Relative to germline, V is 5 bases shorter and J is 0 bases shorter, with 11 bases between their ends. The CDR3, from cysteine to phenylalanine, totals 15 residues. Just CDR3 DNA is preserved here, 45 bases in frame from base 1. CDR1 and CDR2 are drawn from the germline V gene: SGHAT, FQNNGV. Concerning this clone itself: The clone's antigen remains unknown. Base-call qualities are not available, and no considerably larger clone is one nucleotide away.

Material for sequencing was peripheral blood. The V gene is TRBV11-2 and the J gene is TRBJ1-3, with TRBD1 tentatively as D gene (6 bases match). The TCR comes from a man in his 60s with active COVID-19. The CDR3 protein sequence reads: CASSAGTTSGNTIYF. The DNA reads as follows: TGTGCCAGCAGCGCAGGGACAACCTCTGGAAACACCATATATTTT.